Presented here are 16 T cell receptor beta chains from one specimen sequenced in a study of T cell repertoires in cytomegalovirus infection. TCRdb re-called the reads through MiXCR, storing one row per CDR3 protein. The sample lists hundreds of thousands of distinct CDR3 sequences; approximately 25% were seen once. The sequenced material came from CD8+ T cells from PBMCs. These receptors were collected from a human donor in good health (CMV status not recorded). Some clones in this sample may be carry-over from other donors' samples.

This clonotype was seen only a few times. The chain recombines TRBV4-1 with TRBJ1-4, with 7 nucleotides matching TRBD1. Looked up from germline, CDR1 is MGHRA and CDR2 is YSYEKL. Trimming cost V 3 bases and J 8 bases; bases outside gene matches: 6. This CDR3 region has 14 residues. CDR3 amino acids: CASSQTGMREKLFF. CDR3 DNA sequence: TGCGCCAGCAGCCAGACAGGGATGAGGGAAAAACTGTTTTTT.

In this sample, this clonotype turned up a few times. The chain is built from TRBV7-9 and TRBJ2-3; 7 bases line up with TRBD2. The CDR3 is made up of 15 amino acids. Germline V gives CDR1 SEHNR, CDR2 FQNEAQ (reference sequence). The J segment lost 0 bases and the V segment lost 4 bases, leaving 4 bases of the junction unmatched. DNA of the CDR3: TGTGCCAGCAGCTCACCTAGCGGTAGCACAGATACGCAGTATTTT. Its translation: CASSSPSGSTDTQYF. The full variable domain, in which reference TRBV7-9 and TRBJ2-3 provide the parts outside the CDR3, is DTGVSQNPRHKITKRGQNVTFRCDPISEHNRLYWYRQTLGQGPEFLTYFQNEAQLEKSRLLSDRFSAERPKGSFSTLEIQRTEQGDSAMYLCASSSPSGSTDTQYFGPGTRLTVL.

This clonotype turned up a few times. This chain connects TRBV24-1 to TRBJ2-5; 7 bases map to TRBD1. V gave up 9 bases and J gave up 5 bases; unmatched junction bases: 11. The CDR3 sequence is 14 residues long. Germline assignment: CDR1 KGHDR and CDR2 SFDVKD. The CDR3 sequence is CATQRWGTVETQYF. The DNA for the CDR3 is TGTGCCACCCAACGGTGGGGGACAGTTGAGACCCAGTACTTC.

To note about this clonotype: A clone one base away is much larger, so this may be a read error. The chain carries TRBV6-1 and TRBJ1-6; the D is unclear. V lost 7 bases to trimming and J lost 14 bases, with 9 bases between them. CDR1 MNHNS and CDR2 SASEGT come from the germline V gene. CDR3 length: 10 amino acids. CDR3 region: CASNGVTLHF. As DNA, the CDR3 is TGTGCCAGCAATGGGGTTACCCTCCACTTT.

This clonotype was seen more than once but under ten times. The DNA for the CDR3 is TGTGCCAGCAGTGACTCGGAGGGCGGTCAGCCCCAGCATTTT. Protein sequence: CASSDSEGGQPQHF. This sequence joins TRBV6-4 and TRBJ1-5; D gene unclear. This CDR3 spans 14 amino acids. CDR1 and CDR2 from the germline V gene are MRHNA and SNTAGT. Trimming left V 0 bases short and J 6 bases short, with 9 bases between.

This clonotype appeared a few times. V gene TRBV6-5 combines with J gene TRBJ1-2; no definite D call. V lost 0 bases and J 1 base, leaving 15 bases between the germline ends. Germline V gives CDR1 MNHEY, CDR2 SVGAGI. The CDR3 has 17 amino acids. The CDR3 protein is CASSYSSKSPFNYGYTF. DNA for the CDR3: TGTGCCAGCAGTTACTCGAGCAAATCGCCTTTTAACTATGGCTACACCTTC.

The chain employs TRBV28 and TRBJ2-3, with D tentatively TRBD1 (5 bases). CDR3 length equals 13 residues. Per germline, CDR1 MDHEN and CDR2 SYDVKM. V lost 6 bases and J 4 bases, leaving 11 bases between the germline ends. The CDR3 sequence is CASSRAPSDTQYF. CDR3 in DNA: TGTGCCAGCAGCAGGGCCCCCTCAGATACGCAGTATTTT.

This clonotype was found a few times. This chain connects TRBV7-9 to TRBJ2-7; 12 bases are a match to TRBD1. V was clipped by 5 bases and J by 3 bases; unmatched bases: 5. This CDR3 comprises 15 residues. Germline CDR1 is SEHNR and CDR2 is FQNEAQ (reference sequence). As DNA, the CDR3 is TGTGCCAGCAGCATGGGACAGGGGGCCCTCTACGAGCAGTACGTC. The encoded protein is CASSMGQGALYEQYV.

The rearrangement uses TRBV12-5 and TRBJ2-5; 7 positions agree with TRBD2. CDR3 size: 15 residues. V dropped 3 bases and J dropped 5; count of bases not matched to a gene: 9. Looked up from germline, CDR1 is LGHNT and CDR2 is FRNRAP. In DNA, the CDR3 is TGTGCTAGTGGTTTATGGGGGGGGGGAGTTGAGACCCAGTACTTC. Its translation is CASGLWGGGVETQYF.

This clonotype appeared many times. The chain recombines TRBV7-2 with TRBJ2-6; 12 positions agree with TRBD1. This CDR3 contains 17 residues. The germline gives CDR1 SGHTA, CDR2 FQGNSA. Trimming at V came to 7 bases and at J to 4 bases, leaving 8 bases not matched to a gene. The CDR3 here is CASIYRDRGRGANVLTF. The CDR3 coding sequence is TGTGCCAGCATCTATCGGGACAGGGGGCGAGGGGCCAACGTCCTGACTTTC.

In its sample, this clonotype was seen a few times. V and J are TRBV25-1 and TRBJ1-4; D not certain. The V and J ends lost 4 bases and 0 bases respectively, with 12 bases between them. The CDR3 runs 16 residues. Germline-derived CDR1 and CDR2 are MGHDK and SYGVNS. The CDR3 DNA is TGTGCCAGCAGTGGACTCTTGGGCGCAACTAATGAAAAACTGTTTTTT. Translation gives CASSGLLGATNEKLFF. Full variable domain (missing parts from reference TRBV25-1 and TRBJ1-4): EADIYQTPRYLVIGTGKKITLECSQTMGHDKMYWYQQDPGMELHLIHYSYGVNSTEKGDLSSESTVSRIRTEHFPLTLESARPSHTSQYLCASSGLLGATNEKLFFGSGTQLSVL.

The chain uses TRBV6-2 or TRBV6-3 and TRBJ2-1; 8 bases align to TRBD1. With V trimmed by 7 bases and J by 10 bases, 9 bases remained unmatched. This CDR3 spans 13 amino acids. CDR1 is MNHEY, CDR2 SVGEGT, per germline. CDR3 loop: CASNPNRGAEQFF. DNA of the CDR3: TGTGCCAGCAACCCCAACAGGGGGGCAGAGCAGTTCTTC.

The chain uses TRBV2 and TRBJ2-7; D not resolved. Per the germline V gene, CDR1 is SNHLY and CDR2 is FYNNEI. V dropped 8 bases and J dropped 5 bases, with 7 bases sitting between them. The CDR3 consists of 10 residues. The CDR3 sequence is CASLGHEQYF. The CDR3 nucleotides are TGTGCCAGCCTGGGCCACGAGCAGTACTTC. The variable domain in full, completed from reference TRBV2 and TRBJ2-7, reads EPEVTQTPSHQVTQMGQEVILRCVPISNHLYFYWYRQILGQKVEFLVSFYNNEISEKSEIFDDQFSVERPDGSNFTLKIRSTKLEDSAMYFCASLGHEQYFGPGTRLTVT.

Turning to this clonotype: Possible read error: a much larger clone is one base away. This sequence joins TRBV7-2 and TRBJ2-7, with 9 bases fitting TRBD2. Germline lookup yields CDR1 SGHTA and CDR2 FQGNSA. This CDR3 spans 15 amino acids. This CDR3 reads CVSSIAGAASYEQYF. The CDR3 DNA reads TGTGTCAGCAGTATAGCGGGGGCCGCATCCTACGAGCAGTACTTC.

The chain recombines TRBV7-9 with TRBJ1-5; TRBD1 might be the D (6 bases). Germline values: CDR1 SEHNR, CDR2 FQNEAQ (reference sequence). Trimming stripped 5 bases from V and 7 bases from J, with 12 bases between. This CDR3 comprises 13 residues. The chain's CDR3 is CASSRDIRQPQHF. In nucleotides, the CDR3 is TGTGCCAGCAGCCGGGACATTAGGCAGCCCCAGCATTTT.

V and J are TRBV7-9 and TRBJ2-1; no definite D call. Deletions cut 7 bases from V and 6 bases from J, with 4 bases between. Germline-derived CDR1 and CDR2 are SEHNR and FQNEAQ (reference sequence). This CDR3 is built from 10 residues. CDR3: CASISNEQFF. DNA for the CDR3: TGTGCCAGCATATCCAATGAGCAGTTCTTC.